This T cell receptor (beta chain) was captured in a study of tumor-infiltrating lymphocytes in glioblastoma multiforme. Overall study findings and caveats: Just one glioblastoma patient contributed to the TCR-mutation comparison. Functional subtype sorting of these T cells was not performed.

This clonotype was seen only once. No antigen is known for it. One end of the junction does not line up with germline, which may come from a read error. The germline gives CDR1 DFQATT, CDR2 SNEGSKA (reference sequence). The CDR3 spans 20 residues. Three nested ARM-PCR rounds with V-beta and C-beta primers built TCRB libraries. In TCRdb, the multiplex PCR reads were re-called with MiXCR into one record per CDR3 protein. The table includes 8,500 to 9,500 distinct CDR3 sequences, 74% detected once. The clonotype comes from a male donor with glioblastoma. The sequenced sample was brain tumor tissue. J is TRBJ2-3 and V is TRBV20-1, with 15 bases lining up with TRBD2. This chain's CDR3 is CGAIRPGLAGGPSSTDTRYF. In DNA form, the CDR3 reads TGCGGTGCTATTCGCCCCGGACTAGCGGGGGGGCCGAGTAGCACAGATACGCGGTATTTT.